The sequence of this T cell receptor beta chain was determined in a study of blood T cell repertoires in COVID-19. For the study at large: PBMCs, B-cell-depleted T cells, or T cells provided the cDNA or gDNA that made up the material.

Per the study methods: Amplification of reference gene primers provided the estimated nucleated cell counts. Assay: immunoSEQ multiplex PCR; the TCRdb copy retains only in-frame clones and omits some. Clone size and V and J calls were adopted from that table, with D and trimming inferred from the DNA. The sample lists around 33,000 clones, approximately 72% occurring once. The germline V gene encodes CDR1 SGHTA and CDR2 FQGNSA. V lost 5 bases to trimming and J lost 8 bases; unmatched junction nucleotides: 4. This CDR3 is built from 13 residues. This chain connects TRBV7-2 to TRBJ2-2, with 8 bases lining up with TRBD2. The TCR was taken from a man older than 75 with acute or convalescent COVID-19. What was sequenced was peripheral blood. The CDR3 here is CASSLSGVGELFF. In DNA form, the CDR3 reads TGTGCCAGCAGCCTTAGCGGGGTTGGGGAGCTGTTTTTT.